This T cell receptor beta chain was captured in a study of patients and donors after allogeneic stem cell transplantation. TCRdb re-analysed the RT-PCR reads in MiXCR, keeping a single row per CDR3 protein. The sample lists about 960,000 distinct CDR3 sequences, about 20% occurring once. This clonotype turned up a few times. Germline CDR1 is SGDLS and CDR2 is YYNGEE. The CDR3 consists of 15 residues. V lost 4 bases and J 0 bases, leaving 14 bases between the germline ends. Input material: blood, either unsorted or a sorted T cell fraction (not recorded which). V gene TRBV9 combines with J gene TRBJ2-7; D gene unclear. This TCR was sampled from a human donor who was either an allogeneic HSCT recipient or a stem cell or donor lymphocyte infusion donor (not recorded which). It is not recorded whose cells these are; they may come from a transplant donor. CDR3 amino acids: CASSSPSGSSYEQYF. The CDR3 DNA follows: TGTGCCAGCAGCTCTCCCTCGGGCAGCTCCTACGAGCAGTACTTC. Drawing the rest from reference TRBV9 and TRBJ2-7, the complete variable domain is DSGVTQTPKHLITATGQRVTLRCSPRSGDLSVYWYQQSLDQGLQFLIQYYNGEERAKGNILERFSAQQFPDLHSELNLSSLELGDSALYFCASSSPSGSSYEQYFGPGTRLTVT.